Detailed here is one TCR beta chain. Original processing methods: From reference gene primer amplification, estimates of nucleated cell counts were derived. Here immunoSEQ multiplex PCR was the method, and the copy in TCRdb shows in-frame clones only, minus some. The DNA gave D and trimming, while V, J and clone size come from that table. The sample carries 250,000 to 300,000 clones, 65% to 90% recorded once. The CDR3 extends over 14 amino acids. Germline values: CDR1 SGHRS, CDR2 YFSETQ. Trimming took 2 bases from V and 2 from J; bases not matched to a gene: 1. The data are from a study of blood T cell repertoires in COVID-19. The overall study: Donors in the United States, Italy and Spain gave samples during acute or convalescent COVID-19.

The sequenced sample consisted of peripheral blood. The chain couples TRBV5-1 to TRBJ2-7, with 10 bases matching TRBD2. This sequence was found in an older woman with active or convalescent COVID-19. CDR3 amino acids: CASSFSGGTYEQYF. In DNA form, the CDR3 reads TGCGCCAGCAGCTTTAGCGGGGGGACCTACGAGCAGTACTTC.